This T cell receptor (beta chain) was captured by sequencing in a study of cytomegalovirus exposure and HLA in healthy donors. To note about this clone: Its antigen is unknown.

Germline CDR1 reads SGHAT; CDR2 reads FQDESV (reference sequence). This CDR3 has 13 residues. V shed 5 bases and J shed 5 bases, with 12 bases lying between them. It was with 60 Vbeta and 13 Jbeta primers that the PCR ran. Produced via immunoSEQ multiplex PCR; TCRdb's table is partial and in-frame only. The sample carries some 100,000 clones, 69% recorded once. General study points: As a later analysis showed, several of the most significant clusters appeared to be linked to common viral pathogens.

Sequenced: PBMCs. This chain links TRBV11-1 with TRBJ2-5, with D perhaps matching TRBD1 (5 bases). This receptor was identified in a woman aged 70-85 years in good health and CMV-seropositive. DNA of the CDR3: TGTGCCAGCAGCCGCCAGGGTGACGAGACCCAGTACTTC. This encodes CASSRQGDETQYF. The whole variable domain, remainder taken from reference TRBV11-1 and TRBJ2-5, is EAEVAQSPRYKITEKSQAVAFWCDPISGHATLYWYRQILGQGPELLVQFQDESVVDDSQLPKDRFSAERLKGVDSTLKIQPAELGDSAMYLCASSRQGDETQYFGPGTRLLVL.